A single sample gave rise to the 2 T cell receptor beta chains below, sequenced in a study of blood T cell repertoires in COVID-19 (dated by TCRdb to the early 2020s). The library came from the immunoSEQ multiplex PCR assay. TCRdb re-hosts the immuneACCESS table, in-frame sequences only. Its copies lack some clones; in the studies checked, an unresolved V gene accounts for under half of them, and the cause for the rest is not known. The sample has fewer than 200,000 clones on record, more than 70% of them singletons. Roughly 5.5% of the sample is taken by the ten largest. The sample comprised peripheral blood. These receptors originate from a man in his forties or fifties with active or convalescent COVID-19.

Only a few counts were recorded for this clone. J is TRBJ1-6 and V is TRBV6-6, with D perhaps matching TRBD1 (5 bases). The V end was cut by 0 bases, the J end by 9 bases, with 15 bases between. The germline CDR1 and CDR2 sequences are MNHNY and SVGAGI (reference sequence). The CDR3 runs 16 residues. The chain's CDR3 is CASSYSGRAKGSPLHF. CDR3 nucleotides: TGTGCCAGCAGTTACTCGGGCAGGGCGAAGGGTTCACCCCTCCACTTT.

V is TRBV5-4 and J is TRBJ1-2; a weak D match, TRBD1 (6 bases). V lost 4 bases, J lost 4 bases, and 20 bases lay in between. Germline CDR1 reads SGHNT; CDR2 reads YYREEE (reference sequence). This CDR3 is built from 16 residues. CDR3 sequence reads: CASSRNHIQGTYGYTF. CDR3 nucleotide sequence: TGTGCCAGCAGCCGAAATCATATACAGGGTACCTATGGCTACACCTTC.